This paragraph covers one TCR beta chain sequence. Its antigen specificity is not known. This sample stems from a study of Tregs in tolerant kidney transplant recipients (dated by TCRdb to the late 2010s). Background on the whole study: The transplants used related donors along with nonmyeloablative bone marrow transplantation, and in the human trials mixed chimerism was transient. The study applied TCRbeta sequencing to find donor-specific regulatory T cells before combined kidney and bone marrow transplantation and then followed those same cells after transplant. Paper-wide results and their limitations: Expanding Tregs with activated donor B cells appeared to identify the most biologically relevant and donor-specific TCRbeta repertoire. In tolerant patients, donor-specific Tregs expanded more than Tregs overall, which suggests antigen-driven rather than nonspecific expansion. Although technical replication error seemed to be minimal, the question of biological reproducibility was not addressed directly. Because only a small number of patients were included, the study had limitations, and the results will need to be validated in larger populations as well as under other immunosuppression protocols. PCR primers changed over time for some patients, so nucleotide-level comparison across those patients' samples was not possible.

For TCRbeta CDR3 sequencing, genomic DNA from the sorted cells was extracted using the QIAGEN DNeasy Blood and Tissue Kit. Through immunoSEQ, high-throughput TCRbeta CDR3 sequencing was done commercially, including PCR amplification with internal controls and bias correction. The authors processed their data as follows. A unique productive TCRbeta sequence was defined by the CDR3 nucleotide sequence when primers matched, and otherwise by the CDR3 amino acid sequence together with the Vbeta and Jbeta genes. As a correction for sorting error, sequences shared between sorted populations at a frequency ratio of 2:1 or less were discarded, and the remaining shared sequences were assigned to the higher population. A sequence was defined as donor-reactive if the sequence was expanded at least 5-fold in CFSE-low cells compared with unstimulated cells and had a frequency of at least 0.01% in CFSE-low cells. Jensen-Shannon divergence, calculated on the top 100 TCRbeta sequences ranked by frequency, was used to quantify repertoire divergence. For samples with multiple sequencing runs, sorting error was corrected separately for each run before the runs were pooled. TCRdb took this table from immuneACCESS and kept in-frame rearrangements with V and J called. Such tables lack part of the clones; where checked against another copy, unresolved V genes explain under half of the gap, and the rest is unexplained. V and J calls and clone size come straight from that table; D and trimming were deduced from the DNA. The table for this sample shows fewer than 40,000 clones. The ten largest clones take up 7.6% of the sample.

The time point label for this specimen denotes: blood sample drawn before combined kidney and bone marrow transplant. Thawed PBMCs were FACS-sorted into unstimulated Tregs (CD4+CD25+CD127-), CD4+ non-Tregs (CD4+CD25-), CD4 cells and CD8 cells. The patients were a few recipients of combined kidney and bone marrow transplants from the ITN036ST trial, and samples were available only for these trial subjects. Healthy control blood was processed by Ficoll density gradient to PBMCs and cryopreserved; patient PBMCs were collected before and after transplant. This specimen consisted of CD8+ T cells from blood, obtained before the transplant. The clonotype originates from a human donor who received a combined kidney and bone marrow transplant.

The CDR3 protein is CAISIQGSTGELFF. The DNA read from the CDR3 is TGTGCCATCAGCATCCAGGGGTCCACCGGGGAG. The V and J genes are TRBV10-3 and TRBJ2-2; the D segment could be TRBD1, given 6 matching bases. The read falls 3 residues short of the CDR3 end, and the missing part is taken from the germline J gene. Including cysteine and phenylalanine, the CDR3 has 14 amino acids. The DNA shown is the part of the CDR3 that was read: 33 bases, in frame from base 1. At the junction V is shortened by 6 bases and J by 4 bases, with 12 bases in between. Sequences ENHRY (CDR1) and SYGVKD (CDR2) are obtained from the germline V gene.